The clone carrying this TCR beta chain occurred a few times. Authors of the study amplified TCR beta CDR3 regions from RNA transcripts. Using the HTBI primer set, a first-round RT-PCR was run on the TCR CDR3. TCRdb reprocessed the multiplex PCR reads via MiXCR and lists one record per CDR3 protein. The table records approximately 640,000 distinct CDR3 sequences, approximately 15% of them present only once. Researchers defined stable Graves' hyperthyroidism as no ophthalmopathy progression within 18 months. This sample stems from a study of T cells in Graves' hyperthyroidism and ophthalmopathy. Germline loops: CDR1 DFQATT, CDR2 SNEGSKA (reference sequence). The V gene lost 0 bases and the J gene lost 2 bases, with 7 bases spanning the gap. CDR3 length: 13 amino acids.

This TCR derives from a man in his fifties or sixties with Graves' hyperthyroidism. The V gene is TRBV20-1, the J gene TRBJ1-2, with D uncertain. Sequenced: blood. The CDR3 loop is CSARDWENYGYTF. CDR3 nucleotides: TGCAGTGCTAGAGATTGGGAAAACTATGGCTACACCTTC.